Detailed here is one T cell receptor beta chain. No antigen is known for it. This record belongs to a study of CD8 T cells in ankylosing spondylitis. TCRdb reprocessed the 5' RACE reads with MiXCR, giving one entry per CDR3 protein. The sample lists a few hundred thousand distinct CDR3 sequences, approximately 8% occurring once. Broader study findings: One TCR beta motif, made up of roughly eight highly homologous variants, appeared characteristic of ankylosing spondylitis blood. Significant enrichment of disease-linked clones was reportedly seen in matched ankylosing spondylitis synovial fluid. CD8+ by phenotype, disease-linked clones were relatively rare in peripheral blood. There were earlier reports of some motif variants in reactive arthritis synovial fluid and blood.

Germline-derived CDR1 and CDR2 are LNHNV and YYDKDF (reference sequence). This CDR3 is built from 16 residues. V lost 3 bases and J lost 5; bases outside the gene matches: 9. The sequencing sample was made of blood, either unsorted or a sorted T cell fraction (not recorded which). This chain joins TRBV15 and TRBJ2-1; 8 positions agree with TRBD1. The receptor's source is a male donor with ankylosing spondylitis. CDR3 bases: TGTGCCACCAGCAGTGGGGACAGGCGTGGGGACAATGAGCAGTTCTTC. It codes for CATSSGDRRGDNEQFF.